This T cell receptor beta chain was sequenced during a study of shared clonotypes between healthy human individuals. Trimming removed 3 bases from V and 6 bases from J; junction bases left unmatched: 6. CDR1 is SGHDT, CDR2 YYEEEE, per germline. This CDR3 comprises 13 residues. Using immunoSEQ multiplex PCR, the repertoire was profiled, and TCRdb retains in-frame clones only, with some absent. This sample has some 2,500,000 clones, with 93% found just once. The sample taken for sequencing was naive CD4+ T cells from PBMCs. Noted subset: CD45RA+ positively selected. This chain links TRBV5-6 with TRBJ2-7; TRBD1 matches 7 bases. The sequence was obtained from a young man in good health. Some clones in this sample may be carry-over from other donors' samples. The CDR3 here is CASSYYRGGEQYF. DNA for the CDR3: TGTGCCAGCAGCTATTACAGGGGCGGCGAGCAGTACTTC.